This T cell receptor (beta chain) was sequenced for a study of early T cells in non-severe SARS-CoV-2 infection. The CDR3 has 11 residues if both end residues are counted. Germline CDR1 reads SQVTM; CDR2 reads ANQGSEA. Researchers attached unique molecular identifiers to individual cDNA molecules. Via MiXCR, TCRdb re-called the 5' RACE reads, giving one row per CDR3 protein. The data contain more than 35,000 distinct CDR3 sequences, approximately 5.9% of them singletons. Study findings and constraints: Comparison of clonotypes with VDJdb favored anti-spike CD8 responses while missing private and CD4 specificities.

This clonotype was observed at least ten times. Its antigen is undetermined. Lacking the conserved final phenylalanine or tryptophan, this CDR3 likely reflects a read error. The DNA is left out, because the CDR3 cannot be placed on it with certainty; the CDR3 is given as TCRdb lists it. The clonotype comes from an adult who was a healthcare worker with PCR-confirmed SARS-CoV-2 infection or an uninfected control (not recorded which). The chain joins TRBV29-1 to TRBJ2-1; TRBD2, as called in the table, went unchecked against the DNA. Sequencing was done on a sample of whole blood. CDR3 sequence: CSTQTSGERGV.